This TCR beta chain was sequenced in a study of T cells after yellow fever vaccination. This clonotype was detected only a few times. Its antigen is undetermined. A single record per CDR3 protein comes from TCRdb applying MiXCR to the 5' RACE reads. The sample records a few hundred thousand distinct CDR3 sequences, under 9% being singletons. General study findings and limits: Abundant clonotypes from the bulk population could get into FACS-sorted repertoires as contaminants. Reappearance after the booster was observed for most primary-vaccination clones (96% CD4, less than 90% CD8).

Germline V lookup: CDR1 SGHRS, CDR2 YFSETQ. Trimming took 0 bases from V and 2 from J; bases not matched to a gene: 10. The CDR3 runs to 18 residues. Source: CD4+ T cells sorted from PBMCs, taken 5 days after the yellow fever booster vaccination. This TCR derives from a man younger than 35 who received the YFV17D yellow fever vaccine. V and J are TRBV5-1 and TRBJ2-7; 11 bases are shared with TRBD2. In nucleotides, the CDR3 is TGCGCCAGCAGCTTGGGCCCTTATAGCGGGGGGGCCGCCTACGAGCAGTACTTC. Translating gives CASSLGPYSGGAAYEQYF.